This T cell receptor beta chain derives from a study of blood T cell repertoires in COVID-19. Here immunoSEQ multiplex PCR was the method, and the copy in TCRdb shows in-frame clones only, minus some. Here the sample spans approximately 290,000 clones, around 90% being singletons. Recovery among Cohort 3 donors was established by two negative PCRs, clearance, or symptom resolution. There are 16 residues in the CDR3. Germline V lookup: CDR1 MGHRA, CDR2 YSYEKL. The junction had 10 bases not matched to a gene; V was cut back by 4 bases and J by 2 bases. This TCR derives from a woman aged 30 to 39 who had recovered from COVID-19. The chain is built from TRBV4-1 and TRBJ2-7, with TRBD2 identical over 8 bases. Sequenced input: PBMCs or T cells enriched from blood (not recorded which). In DNA, the CDR3 is TGCGCCAGCAGCCCGTACCCCGGGACTAGTACCTACGAGCAGTACTTC. Protein: CASSPYPGTSTYEQYF.